This is a list of T cell receptor beta chains from one sample in a study of cytomegalovirus exposure and HLA in healthy donors. Using immunoSEQ multiplex PCR, the repertoire was profiled, and TCRdb retains in-frame clones only, with some absent. This table has approximately 150,000 clones, about 80% appearing once. Sequencing was performed on PBMCs. The receptors here all came from a woman aged 18-29 years in good health and CMV-seropositive. The CDR3 runs from the conserved cysteine through the conserved F or W. Each record gives: V gene, CDR3 length, J gene, clone size, D gene, CDR3 DNA, CDR3 protein. The D gene is left open where the match is weak. Only part of the rows carry a size: once, few, many, or a class if the clone is expanded.

V: TRBV2
length: 14
J: TRBJ1-2
size: few
D: TRBD1
DNA: TGTGCCAGCACGAAGGCCGGGACAGGGAATGGCTACACCTTC
CDR3: CASTKAGTGNGYTF

V: TRBV5-6
length: 16
J: TRBJ1-1
size: few
D: TRBD1
DNA: TGTGCCAGCAGCTACATGGGACAGGGTTTGAACACTGAAGCTTTCTTT
CDR3: CASSYMGQGLNTEAFF

V: TRBV5-1
length: 14
J: TRBJ2-1
size: once
D: NA
DNA: TGCGCCAGCAGCTTGGAGCCCCGGGGAATTGAGCAGTTCTTC
CDR3: CASSLEPRGIEQFF

V: TRBV11-2
length: 17
J: TRBJ2-3
size: few
D: TRBD2
DNA: TGTGCCAGCAGCTGGACTAGCGGGAGCACTAGCACAGATACGCAGTATTTT
CDR3: CASSWTSGSTSTDTQYF

V: TRBV7-9
length: 16
J: TRBJ2-3
size: NA
D: TRBD2
DNA: TGTGCCAGCAGCCCCCGGGAGGGGAAGGGCCCAGATACGCAGTATTTT
CDR3: CASSPREGKGPDTQYF

V: TRBV5-8
length: 17
J: TRBJ1-1
size: NA
D: TRBD1
DNA: TGTGCCAGCAGCTCACAGGGGTCCTTTCGGGTGAACACTGAAGCTTTCTTT
CDR3: CASSSQGSFRVNTEAFF

V: TRBV5-5
length: 15
J: TRBJ2-6
size: NA
D: NA
DNA: TGTGCCAGCAGCCCCGGCGGCTCTGGGGCCAACGTCCTGACTTTC
CDR3: CASSPGGSGANVLTF

V: TRBV7-6
length: 14
J: TRBJ1-4
size: NA
D: NA
DNA: TGTGCCAGCAGCCCGCCGGGTCCCCGCGGAAAACTGTTTTTT
CDR3: CASSPPGPRGKLFF

V: TRBV23-1
length: 18
J: TRBJ1-5
size: NA
D: TRBD1
DNA: TGCGCCAGCAGTCAACCTGGGGGACAGGGTGACAGCAATCAGCCCCAGCATTTT
CDR3: CASSQPGGQGDSNQPQHF

V: TRBV10-1
length: 15
J: TRBJ2-2
size: few
D: TRBD1
DNA: TGCGCCAGCAGTGTACAGGGGATGGACACCGGGGAGCTGTTTTTT
CDR3: CASSVQGMDTGELFF

V: TRBV28
length: 16
J: TRBJ2-6
size: NA
D: NA
DNA: TGTGCCAGCGGTGGTAGGGGCTACTCTGGGGCCAACGTCCTGACTTTC
CDR3: CASGGRGYSGANVLTF

V: TRBV5-1
length: 14
J: TRBJ1-1
size: NA
D: TRBD1
DNA: TGCGCCAGCAGCAGCCAGGGGGAAAACACTGAAGCTTTCTTT
CDR3: CASSSQGENTEAFF

V: TRBV5-6
length: 15
J: TRBJ1-2
size: NA
D: NA
DNA: TGTGCCAGCAGCTTGATTGGGCCCTCAACCTATGGCTACACCTTC
CDR3: CASSLIGPSTYGYTF

V: TRBV7-8
length: 17
J: TRBJ2-3
size: NA
D: NA
DNA: TGTGCCAGCAGCTCCCAGGATAGACAGAAAAGCACAGATACGCAGTATTTT
CDR3: CASSSQDRQKSTDTQYF

V: TRBV6-5
length: 13
J: TRBJ2-1
size: NA
D: TRBD2
DNA: TGTGCCAGCAGACGACCGACCGGGGGGGAGCAGTTCTTC
CDR3: CASRRPTGGEQFF

V: TRBV5-1
length: 14
J: TRBJ1-1
size: NA
D: NA
DNA: TGCGCCAGCAGCTTACAGGGCCCGAACACTGAAGCTTTCTTT
CDR3: CASSLQGPNTEAFF

V: TRBV2
length: 15
J: TRBJ1-5
size: NA
D: TRBD1
DNA: TGTGCCAGCAAACGACAGGGCCTTAGCAATCAGCCCCAGCATTTT
CDR3: CASKRQGLSNQPQHF

V: TRBV28
length: 15
J: TRBJ2-7
size: NA
D: TRBD1
DNA: TGTGCCAGCAGCGCGCCTCAGGGGGTAACCTACGAGCAGTACTTC
CDR3: CASSAPQGVTYEQYF

V: TRBV4-2
length: 14
J: TRBJ2-5
size: NA
D: NA
DNA: TGTGCCAGCAGCCAAGGACAGACTCAAGAGACCCAGTACTTC
CDR3: CASSQGQTQETQYF

V: TRBV9
length: 15
J: TRBJ1-3
size: NA
D: TRBD1
DNA: TGTGCCAGCAGCTCACGGGACAGCTCTGGAAACACCATATATTTT
CDR3: CASSSRDSSGNTIYF

V: TRBV5-4
length: 17
J: TRBJ1-6
size: NA
D: NA
DNA: TGTGCCAGCAGCTTGACCACAGGGCGGGCCGGTAATTCACCCCTCCACTTT
CDR3: CASSLTTGRAGNSPLHF

V: TRBV19
length: 14
J: TRBJ2-7
size: NA
D: NA
DNA: TGTGCCAGTACACCGGGGACTGAGCTTTACGAGCAGTACTTC
CDR3: CASTPGTELYEQYF

V: TRBV10-3
length: 16
J: TRBJ2-2
size: NA
D: NA
DNA: TGTGCCATCAGTGAGTACGGGATAGCGAACACCGGGGAGCTGTTTTTT
CDR3: CAISEYGIANTGELFF

V: TRBV29-1
length: 15
J: TRBJ2-1
size: NA
D: TRBD2
DNA: TGCAGCCTGGGGGGCAGCGGGGGGGCTAACAATGAGCAGTTCTTC
CDR3: CSLGGSGGANNEQFF

V: TRBV4-1
length: 15
J: TRBJ1-3
size: few
D: TRBD1
DNA: TGCGCCAGCAGCCAAGGGACAGGGGTTGGAAACACCATATATTTT
CDR3: CASSQGTGVGNTIYF

V: TRBV15
length: 16
J: TRBJ1-4
size: NA
D: TRBD1
DNA: TGTGCCACGGGGTCGGACAGGGGTGTGTCTAATGAAAAACTGTTTTTT
CDR3: CATGSDRGVSNEKLFF

V: TRBV6-5
length: 16
J: TRBJ1-3
size: once
D: NA
DNA: TGTGCCAGCAGTTACGGGAGGGGACCCTCTGGAAACACCATATATTTT
CDR3: CASSYGRGPSGNTIYF

V: TRBV6-5
length: 14
J: TRBJ1-1
size: NA
D: NA
DNA: TGTGCCAGCACCCTCTCCTGGGCGAACACTGAAGCTTTCTTT
CDR3: CASTLSWANTEAFF

V: TRBV6-1
length: 22
J: TRBJ1-6
size: NA
D: TRBD1
DNA: TGTGCCAGCAGTGAAAAAATCCGTATTACCGGGACAGGGGTTCGTTTGTATTCACCCCTCCACTTT
CDR3: CASSEKIRITGTGVRLYSPLHF

V: TRBV10-3
length: 15
J: TRBJ2-1
size: NA
D: TRBD2
DNA: TGTGCCATCAGTGGCCTAGCGGGGGGGTACAATGAGCAGTTCTTC
CDR3: CAISGLAGGYNEQFF

V: TRBV7-9
length: 15
J: TRBJ2-3
size: NA
D: NA
DNA: TGTGCCAGCACCGTGGGACTTCAAAGCACAGATACGCAGTATTTT
CDR3: CASTVGLQSTDTQYF

V: TRBV19
length: 19
J: TRBJ2-2
size: NA
D: TRBD2
DNA: TGTGCCAGTAGTATTGGGGGACTAGCGGGGGGGCTTAACACCGGGGAGCTGTTTTTT
CDR3: CASSIGGLAGGLNTGELFF

V: TRBV30
length: 14
J: TRBJ2-7
size: NA
D: TRBD2
DNA: TGTGCCTGGAGGAATTGGGGACTAGCGGGCGAGCAGTACTTC
CDR3: CAWRNWGLAGEQYF

V: TRBV7-9
length: 14
J: TRBJ2-5
size: once
D: TRBD2
DNA: TGTGCCAGCAGCACCGGGACTAGCGGGGTTGCCCAGTACTTC
CDR3: CASSTGTSGVAQYF

V: TRBV5-1
length: 16
J: TRBJ2-5
size: NA
D: NA
DNA: TGCGCCAGCAGCTTGTCGGGGGGCGAGATTCAAGAGACCCAGTACTTC
CDR3: CASSLSGGEIQETQYF

V: TRBV4-3
length: 17
J: TRBJ1-2
size: NA
D: TRBD1
DNA: TGCGCCAGCAGCCAAGGAGTGGGACAGGGCCCTATGTATGGCTACACCTTC
CDR3: CASSQGVGQGPMYGYTF

V: TRBV27
length: 13
J: TRBJ2-7
size: NA
D: NA
DNA: TGTGCCAGCAGTTTATCGAGTTGGTACGAGCAGTACTTC
CDR3: CASSLSSWYEQYF

V: TRBV14
length: 13
J: TRBJ2-2
size: few
D: TRBD2
DNA: TGTGCCAGCAGGCTGGGGGGGACCGGGGAGCTGTTTTTT
CDR3: CASRLGGTGELFF

V: TRBV6-5
length: 13
J: TRBJ2-5
size: NA
D: NA
DNA: TGTGCCAGCAGTCCAGAAGTTCAAGAGACCCAGTACTTC
CDR3: CASSPEVQETQYF

V: TRBV29-1
length: 10
J: TRBJ1-4
size: NA
D: NA
DNA: TGCAGCGGCGGGGATGAAAAACTGTTTTTT
CDR3: CSGGDEKLFF

V: TRBV6-1
length: 16
J: TRBJ1-6
size: NA
D: NA
DNA: TGTGCCAGCAGTGAACCTCCGGGACGCCGGGGGTCACCCCTCCACTTT
CDR3: CASSEPPGRRGSPLHF

V: TRBV28
length: 15
J: TRBJ2-7
size: NA
D: NA
DNA: TGTGCCAGCACTCTCCGGGGCGGGGGCTTCTACGAGCAGTACTTC
CDR3: CASTLRGGGFYEQYF

V: TRBV30
length: 12
J: TRBJ2-7
size: NA
D: NA
DNA: TGTGCCTGGAGAACGGGGTCCTACGAGCAGTACTTC
CDR3: CAWRTGSYEQYF

V: TRBV25-1
length: 17
J: TRBJ1-3
size: NA
D: TRBD1
DNA: TGTGCCAGCAGTGAAAGCCGGGACAGGGGAACTGGAAACACCATATATTTT
CDR3: CASSESRDRGTGNTIYF

V: TRBV5-1
length: 18
J: TRBJ2-5
size: NA
D: TRBD2
DNA: TGCGCCAGCAGCTTGGGCGGACTAGCGGGGGGCCGCACCGAGACCCAGTACTTC
CDR3: CASSLGGLAGGRTETQYF

V: TRBV7-6
length: 13
J: TRBJ1-1
size: NA
D: NA
DNA: TGTGCCAGCAGCTCGCAGGAGAACACTGAAGCTTTCTTT
CDR3: CASSSQENTEAFF

V: TRBV18
length: 19
J: TRBJ1-4
size: NA
D: NA
DNA: TGTGCCAGCTCACCTCTCGCAAAATACAGGGCCGCAACTAATGAAAAACTGTTTTTT
CDR3: CASSPLAKYRAATNEKLFF

V: TRBV11-2
length: 16
J: TRBJ2-7
size: once
D: NA
DNA: TGTGCCAGCAGCCCTTCCGGGAGAGGCAGCGCCTACGAGCAGTACTTC
CDR3: CASSPSGRGSAYEQYF

V: TRBV11-2
length: 15
J: TRBJ2-7
size: NA
D: NA
DNA: TGTGCCAGCAGCTTAGGTGACAGATCTTCCTACGAGCAGTACTTC
CDR3: CASSLGDRSSYEQYF

V: TRBV19
length: 15
J: TRBJ2-7
size: NA
D: TRBD1
DNA: TGTGCCAGTAATCCGGCCGGGACAGGGGGGTACGAGCAGTACTTC
CDR3: CASNPAGTGGYEQYF

V: TRBV6-1
length: 16
J: TRBJ1-5
size: NA
D: NA
DNA: TGTGCCAGCACTGAGGGCGGGGGATCGGGCAATCAGCCCCAGCATTTT
CDR3: CASTEGGGSGNQPQHF

V: TRBV28
length: 17
J: TRBJ2-7
size: NA
D: TRBD2
DNA: TGTGCCAGCAGTTCCCCGACTAGCGGGGGAGACCTCTACGAGCAGTACTTC
CDR3: CASSSPTSGGDLYEQYF

V: TRBV27
length: 15
J: TRBJ1-6
size: few
D: NA
DNA: TGTGCCAGCAGTTTACTTGGGGGCAATAATTCACCCCTCCACTTT
CDR3: CASSLLGGNNSPLHF